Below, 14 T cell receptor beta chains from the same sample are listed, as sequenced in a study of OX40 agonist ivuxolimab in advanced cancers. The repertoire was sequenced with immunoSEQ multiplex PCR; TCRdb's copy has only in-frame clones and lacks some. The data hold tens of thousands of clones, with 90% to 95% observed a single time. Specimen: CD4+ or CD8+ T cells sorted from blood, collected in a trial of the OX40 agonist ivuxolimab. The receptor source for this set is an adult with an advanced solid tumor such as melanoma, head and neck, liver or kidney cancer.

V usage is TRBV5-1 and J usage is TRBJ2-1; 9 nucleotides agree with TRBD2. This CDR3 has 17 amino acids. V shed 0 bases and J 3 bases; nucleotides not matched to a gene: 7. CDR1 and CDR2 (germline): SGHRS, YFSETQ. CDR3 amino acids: CASSLVRGGALYNEQFF. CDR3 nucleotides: TGCGCCAGCAGCTTGGTGCGCGGGGGGGCTCTCTACAATGAGCAGTTCTTC. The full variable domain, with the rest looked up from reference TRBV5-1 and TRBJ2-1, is KAGVTQTPRYLIKTRGQQVTLSCSPISGHRSVSWYQQTPGQGLQFLFEYFSETQRNKGNFPGRFSGRQFSNSRSEMNVSTLELGDSALYLCASSLVRGGALYNEQFFGPGTRLTVL.

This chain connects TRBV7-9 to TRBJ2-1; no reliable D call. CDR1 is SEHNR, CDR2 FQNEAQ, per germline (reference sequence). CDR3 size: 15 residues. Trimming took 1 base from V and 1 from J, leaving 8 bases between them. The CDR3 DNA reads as TGTGCCAGCAGCTTAGAAGGAGAATCCTACAATGAGCAGTTCTTC. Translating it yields CASSLEGESYNEQFF.

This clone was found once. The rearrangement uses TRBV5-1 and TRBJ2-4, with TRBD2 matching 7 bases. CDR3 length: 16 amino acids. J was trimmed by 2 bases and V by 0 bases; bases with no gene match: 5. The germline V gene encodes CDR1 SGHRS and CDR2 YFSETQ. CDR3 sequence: CASSLAVGTTKNIQYF. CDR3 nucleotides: TGCGCCAGCAGCTTGGCCGTGGGGACTACCAAAAACATTCAGTACTTC.

CDR3 sequence: CASSLWRNANNQPQHF. As DNA, the CDR3 is TGTGCCAGCAGCTTGTGGAGGAATGCCAACAATCAGCCCCAGCATTTT. The chain uses TRBV5-6 and TRBJ1-5; D gene ambiguous. The CDR3 spans 16 residues. From germline, CDR1 is SGHDT and CDR2 YYEEEE. V lost 1 base and J lost 3, with 14 bases in between.

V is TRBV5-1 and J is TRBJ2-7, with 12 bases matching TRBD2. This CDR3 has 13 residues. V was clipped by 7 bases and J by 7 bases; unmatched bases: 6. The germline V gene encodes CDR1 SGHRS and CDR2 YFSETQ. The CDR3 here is CASGPTSGSEQYF. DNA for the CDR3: TGCGCCAGCGGTCCGACTAGCGGGAGTGAGCAGTACTTC.

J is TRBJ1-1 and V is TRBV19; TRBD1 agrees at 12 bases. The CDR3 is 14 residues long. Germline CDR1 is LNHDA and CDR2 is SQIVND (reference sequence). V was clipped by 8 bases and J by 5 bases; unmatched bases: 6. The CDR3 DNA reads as TGTGCCAGTTGGGACAGGGGGCGCCGAACTGAAGCTTTCTTT. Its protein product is CASWDRGRRTEAFF.

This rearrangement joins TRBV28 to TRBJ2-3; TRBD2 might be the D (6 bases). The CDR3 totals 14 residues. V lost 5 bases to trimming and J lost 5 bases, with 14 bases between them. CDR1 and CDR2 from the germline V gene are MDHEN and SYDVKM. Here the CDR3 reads CASSRGLEGDTQYF. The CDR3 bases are TGTGCCAGCAGTCGAGGACTGGAGGGAGATACGCAGTATTTT.

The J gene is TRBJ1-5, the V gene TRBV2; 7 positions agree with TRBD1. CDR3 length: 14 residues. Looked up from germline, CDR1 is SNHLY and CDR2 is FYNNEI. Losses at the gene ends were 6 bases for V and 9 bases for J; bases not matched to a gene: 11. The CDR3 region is CASSGQTGLTPQHF. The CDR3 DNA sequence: TGTGCCAGCAGCGGCCAGACAGGGCTTACGCCCCAGCATTTT.

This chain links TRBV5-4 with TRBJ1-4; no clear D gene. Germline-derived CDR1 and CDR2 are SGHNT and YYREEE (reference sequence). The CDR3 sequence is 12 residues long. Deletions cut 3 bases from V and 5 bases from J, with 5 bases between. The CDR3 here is CASSWPNEKLFF. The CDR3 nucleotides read TGTGCCAGCAGCTGGCCGAATGAAAAACTGTTTTTT.

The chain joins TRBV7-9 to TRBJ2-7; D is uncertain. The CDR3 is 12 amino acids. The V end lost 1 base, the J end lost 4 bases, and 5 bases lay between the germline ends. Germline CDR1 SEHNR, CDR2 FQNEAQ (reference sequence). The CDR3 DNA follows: TGTGCCAGCAGCTTAGTCCAGTACGAGCAGTACTTC. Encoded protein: CASSLVQYEQYF.

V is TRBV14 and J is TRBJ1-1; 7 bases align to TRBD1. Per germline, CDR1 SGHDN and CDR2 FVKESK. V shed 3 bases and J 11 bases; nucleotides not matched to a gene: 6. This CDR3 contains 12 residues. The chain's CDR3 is CASSHDRVPAFF. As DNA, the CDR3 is TGTGCCAGCAGCCACGACAGGGTTCCCGCTTTCTTT.

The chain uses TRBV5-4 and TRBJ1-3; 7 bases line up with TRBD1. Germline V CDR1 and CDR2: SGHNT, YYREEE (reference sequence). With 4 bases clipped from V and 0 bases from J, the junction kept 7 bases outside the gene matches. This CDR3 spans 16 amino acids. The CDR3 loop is CASSPTTGFSGNTIYF. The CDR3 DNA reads TGTGCCAGCAGCCCGACGACAGGGTTCTCTGGAAACACCATATATTTT.

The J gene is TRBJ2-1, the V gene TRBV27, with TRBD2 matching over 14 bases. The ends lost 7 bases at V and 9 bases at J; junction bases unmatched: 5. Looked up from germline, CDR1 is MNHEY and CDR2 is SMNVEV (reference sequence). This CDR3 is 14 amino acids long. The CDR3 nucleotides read TGTGCCAGCACGGGACTAGCGGGAGAACCTGAGCAGTTCTTC. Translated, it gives CASTGLAGEPEQFF.

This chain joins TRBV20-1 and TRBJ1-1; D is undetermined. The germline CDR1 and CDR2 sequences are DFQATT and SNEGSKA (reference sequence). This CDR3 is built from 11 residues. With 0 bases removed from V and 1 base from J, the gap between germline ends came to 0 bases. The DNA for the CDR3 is TGCAGTGCTAGAGAGAACACTGAAGCTTTCTTT. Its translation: CSARENTEAFF.